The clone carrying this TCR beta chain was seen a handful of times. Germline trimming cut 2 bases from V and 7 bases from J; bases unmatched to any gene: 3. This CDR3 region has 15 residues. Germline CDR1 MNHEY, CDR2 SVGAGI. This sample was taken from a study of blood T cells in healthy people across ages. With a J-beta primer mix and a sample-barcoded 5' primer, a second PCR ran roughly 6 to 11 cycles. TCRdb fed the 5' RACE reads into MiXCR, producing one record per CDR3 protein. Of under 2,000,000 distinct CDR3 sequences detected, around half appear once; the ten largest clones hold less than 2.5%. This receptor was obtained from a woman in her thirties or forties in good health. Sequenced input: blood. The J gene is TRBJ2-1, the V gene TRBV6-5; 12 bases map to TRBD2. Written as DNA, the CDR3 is TGTGCCAGCAGTTACGGACTAGCGGGGAGAAATGAGCAGTTCTTC. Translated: CASSYGLAGRNEQFF.